This T cell receptor beta chain derives from a study of CD8 T cells in ankylosing spondylitis (dated by TCRdb to the late 2010s). Describing the broader study: The study profiled T cell receptor beta repertoires in healthy donors and ankylosing spondylitis patients to find disease-linked TCR variants. The whole study cohort included over a hundred healthy donors and over 20 ankylosing spondylitis patients. Samples of peripheral blood were taken, and for ankylosing spondylitis patients, synovial fluid was collected as well.

Sequencing instrument: Illumina HiSeq 2500. Quantitative 5'-RACE with molecular barcodes was the method used to prepare the TCR beta libraries. In the original analysis: A new computational method based on a probabilistic model of VDJ rearrangement was used to identify disease-linked TCR variants. TCRdb redid the processing of the public reads, applying fastp at Q25 and MiXCR, and retained in-frame beta chains. Each entry is one CDR3 protein sequence, shown with its most common DNA and genes. These V and J calls are TCRdb output, not the study's own analysis. The sample table contains hundreds of thousands of distinct CDR3 sequences; only one count was recorded for 32% of them. Of the sample, about 4.2% falls within the top ten clones. General conclusions and limits of the study: Some TCR beta motif variants had previously been reported in synovial fluid and blood of reactive arthritis patients, which suggested common disease-initiation mechanisms. Significant enrichment of the disease-linked clones was reported in matched synovial fluid samples from ankylosing spondylitis patients. A TCR beta motif of eight highly homologous amino acid variants appeared characteristic of blood from ankylosing spondylitis patients. A CD8+ phenotype was shown by the disease-linked clones, which were found at relatively low frequencies in peripheral blood.

Of note for this clonotype: Its antigen is not yet known. Base qualities are not at hand, and no much larger clone is one base apart.

This receptor was obtained from a male donor with ankylosing spondylitis or in good health (not recorded which). The source material was blood, either unsorted or a sorted T cell fraction (not recorded which).

The CDR3 reads CASSLLQVVEQYF. The DNA sequence is given as TGTGCCAGCAGTTTATTACAGGTTGTCGAGCAGTACTTC. The chain links TRBV6-6 with TRBJ2-7; the D gene is perhaps TRBD1, on 5 matching bases. The CDR3 starts with the cysteine, ends with the phenylalanine, and has 13 residues. Only the CDR3 DNA is retained, 39 bases long and in frame from the first base. Based on the germline V gene (reference sequence), the CDR1 and CDR2 sequences are MNHNY and SVGAGI. V lost 4 bases and J lost 6 bases; the stretch between them is 13 bases long.